Following are 26 T cell receptor beta chains from one sample sequenced in a study of CD8 T cells in ankylosing spondylitis (dated by TCRdb to about 2017). These receptors have no known antigen. Findings and caveats that apply to the study as a whole: A TCR beta motif of about 8 highly homologous amino acid variants appeared characteristic of blood from ankylosing spondylitis patients.

Libraries were prepared through 5' RACE. The sequencer was an Illumina HiSeq 2500. TCRdb redid the processing of the public reads, applying fastp at Q25 and MiXCR, and retained in-frame beta chains. Duplicate CDR3 protein sequences are folded into a single record with the most common DNA and genes. This sample gives about 500,000 distinct CDR3 sequences in total; roughly an eighth of them show up just once. The biggest ten clones account for under 7.5% of the sample. The sequencing input was blood, either unsorted or a sorted T cell fraction (not recorded which). The receptors here all came from a male donor with ankylosing spondylitis.

This clonotype was counted once. The gene calls are TRBV7-9 and TRBJ2-1; 7 bases agree with TRBD1. The CDR3 sequence is 15 residues long. The trim removed 6 bases at V and 8 bases at J, leaving 13 bases unmatched. CDR1 is SEHNR, CDR2 FQNEAQ, per germline (reference sequence). The CDR3 DNA sequence: TGTGCCAGCAGTATAAAGAGACAGGGCGGTGATGAGCAGTTCTTC. This translates into CASSIKRQGGDEQFF.

This clonotype was detected only a few times. The chain employs TRBV10-3 and TRBJ2-7, with TRBD2 identical over 13 bases. J was trimmed by 4 bases and V by 6 bases; bases with no gene match: 9. There are 16 residues in the CDR3. Germline assignment: CDR1 ENHRY and CDR2 SYGVKD. The CDR3 protein is CAIRETSGRRSYEQYF. The CDR3 DNA reads as TGTGCCATCAGGGAGACTAGCGGGAGGCGTTCGTACGAGCAGTACTTC.

V gene TRBV29-1 combines with J gene TRBJ1-4, with D perhaps TRBD1 (5 bases). The CDR3 has 12 amino acids. Germline V gene lookup returns CDR1 SQVTM and CDR2 ANQGSEA. Trimming cost V 4 bases and J 8 bases, with 11 bases left between them. This CDR3 reads CSVGDGGEKLFF. The CDR3 coding sequence is TGCAGCGTTGGGGACGGCGGCGAAAAACTGTTTTTT.

This clonotype was detected a few times. This chain joins TRBV3-1 and TRBJ2-1; 7 bases are shared with TRBD2. Germline V lookup: CDR1 LGHDT, CDR2 YNNKEL (reference sequence). There are 17 residues in the CDR3. The J segment lost 6 bases and the V segment lost 2 bases, leaving 13 bases of the junction unmatched. CDR3 loop: CASSQKVGTKVINEQFF. CDR3 nucleotides: TGTGCCAGCAGCCAAAAGGTAGGGACTAAAGTCATCAATGAGCAGTTCTTC.

This clonotype turned up a few times. V usage is TRBV20-1 and J usage is TRBJ1-1, with 11 bases identical to TRBD1. This CDR3 comprises 14 residues. With V trimmed by 2 bases and J by 4 bases, 3 bases remained unmatched. Per the germline V gene, CDR1 is DFQATT and CDR2 is SNEGSKA (reference sequence). The CDR3 coding sequence is TGCAGTGCTAGACCGGGACAGGGGGTCACTGAAGCTTTCTTT. Protein product: CSARPGQGVTEAFF.

V usage is TRBV7-8 and J usage is TRBJ2-1; 7 bases are a match to TRBD1. Germline-derived CDR1 and CDR2 are SGHVS and FQNEAQ. The V gene end was trimmed by 3 bases and the J gene end by 2 bases; junction bases not matched to a gene: 10. CDR3 length: 17 amino acids. The DNA for the CDR3 is TGTGCCAGCAGCTTCTTAACCGGGACAGAGACCTACAATGAGCAGTTCTTC. This gives the protein CASSFLTGTETYNEQFF.

This clonotype showed up just a few times. V gene TRBV20-1 combines with J gene TRBJ2-7, with TRBD2 matching 7 bases. Germline V gene sequence: CDR1 DFQATT, CDR2 SNEGSKA (reference sequence). V dropped 0 bases and J dropped 12; count of bases not matched to a gene: 14. The CDR3 length is 14 residues. This chain's CDR3 is CSARDRTSPIGLYF. The CDR3 DNA follows: TGCAGTGCTAGAGACCGGACTAGTCCCATCGGCTTGTACTTC.

The chain joins TRBV7-9 to TRBJ2-3, with 10 nucleotides matching TRBD2. The length of the CDR3 is 15 residues. The germline V gene encodes CDR1 SEHNR and CDR2 FQNEAQ (reference sequence). Losses at the gene ends were 5 bases for V and 3 bases for J; bases not matched to a gene: 5. Here the CDR3 DNA reads TGTGCCAGCAGCGATCTAGCGGGAGAGACAGATACGCAGTATTTT. The encoded protein is CASSDLAGETDTQYF. Using reference TRBV7-9 and TRBJ2-3 for the parts outside the CDR3, the full variable domain is DTGVSQNPRHKITKRGQNVTFRCDPISEHNRLYWYRQTLGQGPEFLTYFQNEAQLEKSRLLSDRFSAERPKGSFSTLEIQRTEQGDSAMYLCASSDLAGETDTQYFGPGTRLTVL.

The chain uses TRBV14 and TRBJ2-1, with 9 nucleotides matching TRBD1. The trim removed 3 bases at V and 8 bases at J, leaving 2 bases unmatched. The CDR3 is 13 amino acids. Germline lookup yields CDR1 SGHDN and CDR2 FVKESK. In DNA form, the CDR3 reads TGTGCCAGCAGCCATGACAGGGGGGATGAGCAGTTCTTC. Translating gives CASSHDRGDEQFF.

The CDR3 bases are TGTGCCAGCAGTGCAGGGGTTGAAGCTTTCTTT. Residues: CASSAGVEAFF. The chain recombines TRBV6-6 with TRBJ1-1; D is perhaps TRBD1 (6 bases). This CDR3 spans 11 amino acids. Trimming removed 5 bases from V and 7 bases from J, with 8 bases in between. From germline, CDR1 is MNHNY and CDR2 SVGAGI (reference sequence).

The rearrangement joins TRBV5-1 to TRBJ2-7; 11 bases are shared with TRBD1. Germline CDR1 is SGHRS and CDR2 is YFSETQ. The CDR3 contains 15 residues. The V gene end was trimmed by 3 bases and the J gene end by 7 bases; junction bases not matched to a gene: 9. CDR3 loop: CASSWQGQGGQEQYF. The CDR3 DNA is TGCGCCAGCAGCTGGCAGGGACAGGGGGGTCAGGAGCAGTACTTC. Together with reference TRBV5-1 and TRBJ2-7, the CDR3 gives the full variable domain: KAGVTQTPRYLIKTRGQQVTLSCSPISGHRSVSWYQQTPGQGLQFLFEYFSETQRNKGNFPGRFSGRQFSNSRSEMNVSTLELGDSALYLCASSWQGQGGQEQYFGPGTRLTVT.

V and J are TRBV5-1 and TRBJ2-1; 12 positions match TRBD2. This CDR3 has 15 residues. V gave up 3 bases and J gave up 5 bases; unmatched junction bases: 3. Germline V gene data show CDR1 as SGHRS and CDR2 as YFSETQ. The CDR3 DNA follows: TGCGCCAGCAGCTGGACTAGCGGGGTCCACAATGAGCAGTTCTTC. It is translated as CASSWTSGVHNEQFF.

The CDR3: CASSRGPPPNTGELFF. The CDR3 nucleotides are TGTGCCAGCAGCCGGGGCCCGCCACCGAACACCGGGGAGCTGTTTTTT. V is TRBV7-2 and J is TRBJ2-2; D possibly uses TRBD1 or TRBD2 (5 bases each). This CDR3 comprises 16 residues. Between the trimmed V and J ends, which lost 5 bases and 0 bases, there was a span of 13 bases. Looked up from germline, CDR1 is SGHTA and CDR2 is FQGNSA.

This clonotype was counted only a few times. V is TRBV20-1 and J is TRBJ2-7, with D possibly TRBD2 on 5 matching bases. Germline V gene lookup returns CDR1 DFQATT and CDR2 SNEGSKA (reference sequence). Trimming took off 0 bases at V and 6 bases at J, with 21 bases between the two ends. The CDR3 totals 16 residues. The CDR3 nucleotides are TGCAGTGCTAGAGATCCGAATAGCGTCGGAGGCTCCGAGCAGTACTTC. Its translation is CSARDPNSVGGSEQYF.

The V gene is TRBV19, the J gene TRBJ2-3, with 7 bases lining up with TRBD2. The CDR3 totals 15 residues. Looked up from germline, CDR1 is LNHDA and CDR2 is SQIVND (reference sequence). V was clipped by 1 base and J by 1 base; unmatched bases: 2. The CDR3 sequence: CASSIGGSGTDTQYF. The CDR3 DNA is TGTGCCAGTAGTATAGGCGGGAGTGGCACAGATACGCAGTATTTT.

This clonotype has just a few counts. Mismatch with germline at one junction end may stem from a read error. V is TRBV5-6 and J is TRBJ2-4; weak D call: TRBD2 (6 bases). The CDR3 contains 16 residues. CDR1 is SGHDT, CDR2 YYEEEE, per germline. The CDR3 here is CASSLGGLLAKNIQYF. The CDR3 DNA is TGTGCCAGCAGTTTGGGAGGACTGCTAGCCAAAAACATTCAGTACTTC.

This clonotype occurred a few times. In DNA form, the CDR3 reads TGTGCCAGCAGATTAAGCGGGGCTAGCTCCTACGAGCAGTACGTC. It codes for CASRLSGASSYEQYV. V gene TRBV6-1 combines with J gene TRBJ2-7; 7 nucleotides agree with TRBD2. CDR1 is MNHNS, CDR2 SASEGT, per germline. Unmatched junction bases numbered 8, after V lost 6 bases and J lost 0 bases. CDR3 length: 15 amino acids.

J is TRBJ2-7 and V is TRBV28; D is possibly TRBD2 (7 bases). Germline loops: CDR1 MDHEN, CDR2 SYDVKM. The CDR3 extends over 16 amino acids. V shed 4 bases and J shed 3 bases, with 19 bases lying between them. CDR3 sequence: CASSSPQGGGGYEQYF. The CDR3, as DNA: TGTGCCAGCAGTTCTCCGCAAGGGGGGGGTGGCTACGAGCAGTACTTC.

The sample holds many counts of this clonotype. The chain recombines TRBV5-1 with TRBJ2-1; D gene ambiguous. CDR1 is SGHRS, CDR2 YFSETQ, per germline. V gave up 4 bases and J gave up 0 bases, with 11 bases separating them. This CDR3 is built from 15 residues. The CDR3 region is CASSLDLGSYNEQFF. CDR3 in DNA: TGCGCCAGCAGCCTTGACTTAGGCTCCTACAATGAGCAGTTCTTC.

The J gene is TRBJ1-1, the V gene TRBV7-9; 9 positions agree with TRBD1. CDR3 length: 16 amino acids. With 11 bases clipped from V and 1 base from J, the junction kept 14 bases outside the gene matches. Per the germline V gene, CDR1 is SEHNR and CDR2 is FQNEAQ (reference sequence). The CDR3 sequence is CAATTGGVGKNTEAFF. The CDR3 DNA reads TGTGCCGCCACTACAGGGGGCGTGGGAAAGAACACTGAAGCTTTCTTT.

This clonotype has a count of ten or more. J is TRBJ2-7 and V is TRBV30, with 9 bases matching TRBD2. Germline-derived CDR1 and CDR2 are GTSNPN and SVGIG (reference sequence). Trimming at V came to 7 bases and at J to 4 bases, leaving 8 bases not matched to a gene. The CDR3 is 13 amino acids. CDR3: CAFLPGLAYEQYF. In DNA form, the CDR3 reads TGTGCCTTTCTGCCGGGACTAGCATACGAGCAGTACTTC.

This clonotype was counted once. The chain couples TRBV19 to TRBJ2-1, with 7 bases aligning to TRBD2. The CDR3 loop spans 15 amino acids. The junction had 9 bases not matched to a gene; V was cut back by 4 bases and J by 6 bases. Looked up from germline, CDR1 is LNHDA and CDR2 is SQIVND (reference sequence). The CDR3, as DNA: TGTGCCAGTAGTAGCATAGCGGGTGGCTTCAATGAGCAGTTCTTC. Protein: CASSSIAGGFNEQFF.

The rearrangement joins TRBV11-1 to TRBJ2-1, with D maybe TRBD2 (5 bases). The CDR3 sequence is 15 residues long. The V gene lost 3 bases and the J gene lost 6 bases, with 15 bases spanning the gap. CDR1 and CDR2 from the germline V gene are SGHAT and FQDESV (reference sequence). The CDR3 bases are TGTGCCAGCAGCTTTCAATCCGGGATCCCCAATGAGCAGTTCTTC. This codes for CASSFQSGIPNEQFF.

In this sample, this clonotype turned up many times. This chain links TRBV12-3 or TRBV12-4 with TRBJ1-1, with D unclear. This CDR3 contains 14 residues. V lost 6 bases, J lost 4 bases, and 15 bases lay in between. The CDR3 coding sequence is TGTGCCAGCAGACCCACAGTCAGAGGCACTGAAGCTTTCTTT. As protein: CASRPTVRGTEAFF.

This clonotype came up a few times. The chain employs TRBV5-1 and TRBJ2-6; either TRBD1 or TRBD2 may supply D (5 bases each). With 4 bases removed from V and 7 bases from J, the gap between germline ends came to 12 bases. The CDR3 extends over 14 amino acids. Germline loops: CDR1 SGHRS, CDR2 YFSETQ. The CDR3 DNA reads as TGCGCCAGCAGCCCAACCGGGACCGCCAACGTCCTGACTTTC. This translates into CASSPTGTANVLTF. Variable domain in full (rest from reference TRBV5-1 and TRBJ2-6): KAGVTQTPRYLIKTRGQQVTLSCSPISGHRSVSWYQQTPGQGLQFLFEYFSETQRNKGNFPGRFSGRQFSNSRSEMNVSTLELGDSALYLCASSPTGTANVLTFGAGSRLTVL.

This clonotype was seen a few times. The CDR3 bases are TGCGCCAGCAGCGACAGGGGGGCCCGGAATGAGCAGTTCTTC. Its translation: CASSDRGARNEQFF. The chain links TRBV5-1 to TRBJ2-1; TRBD1 matches at 9 bases. Germline values: CDR1 SGHRS, CDR2 YFSETQ. With 4 bases clipped from V and 7 bases from J, the junction kept 6 bases outside the gene matches. The CDR3 spans 14 residues.